This section outlines one T cell receptor beta chain sequence together with its context. What this receptor recognizes is not known. No much larger clone exists at a distance of one base, and base qualities are not known. For TCRbeta CDR3 sequencing, genomic DNA from the sorted cells was extracted using the QIAGEN DNeasy Blood and Tissue Kit. High-throughput TCRbeta CDR3 sequencing, including PCR amplification with bias correction and internal controls, was performed commercially through immunoSEQ. From the authors' description of their analysis: Unique productive TCRbeta sequences were defined by CDR3 nucleotide sequence where primers matched, and otherwise by CDR3 amino acid sequence together with Vbeta and Jbeta genes. To correct for sorting error, sequences found in more than one sorted population at a frequency ratio of 2:1 or less were discarded, and the remaining shared sequences were assigned to the population with the higher frequency. A sequence was defined as donor-reactive if the sequence was expanded at least 5-fold in CFSE-low cells compared with unstimulated cells and had a frequency of at least 0.01% in CFSE-low cells. Jensen-Shannon divergence, calculated on the top 100 TCRbeta sequences ranked by frequency, was used to quantify repertoire divergence. For samples with multiple sequencing runs, sorting error was corrected separately for each run before the runs were pooled. The immuneACCESS repertoire file appears here via TCRdb, limited to in-frame rearrangements. These files lack a portion of the clones; in checked studies, under half of the deficit traces to unresolved V genes, and the cause of the others is not known. From that table come the V and J calls and clone size; the DNA was used to work out D and trimming. This sample has roughly 46,000 clones in its table, and about 89% of those were observed once. Together, the top ten hold 0.6% to 0.7% of the sample.

Unstimulated Tregs (CD4+CD25+CD127-), CD4+ non-Tregs (CD4+CD25-), CD4 and CD8 cells were FACS-sorted from thawed PBMCs. Prior to Treg sorting, thawed PBMCs were rested overnight with 150 to 250 IU/ml IL-2 at 37 degrees C. Blood from healthy controls was obtained either as purchased buffy coats or from healthy volunteers. Healthy control blood was processed to PBMCs with a Ficoll density gradient and then cryopreserved, whereas patient PBMCs were collected both before and after transplant. This sample was included in a study of Tregs in tolerant kidney transplant recipients (dated by TCRdb to the late 2010s). About the investigation overall: The study applied TCRbeta sequencing to find donor-specific regulatory T cells before combined kidney and bone marrow transplantation and then followed those same cells after transplant. TCRbeta repertoire sequencing was used in a few healthy controls to compare several ways of expanding Tregs specific for an allogeneic donor.

Cut back by 4 bases and 2 bases, the V and J ends lie 20 bases apart. The CDR3 spans 17 residues, from the cysteine through the phenylalanine. The read is trimmed to its CDR3 DNA, 51 bases read in frame from base 1. CDR1 and CDR2 were assigned from the germline V gene as ENHRY and SYGVKD. Broader findings and caveats from the paper: Biological reproducibility was not directly assessed, although technical replication error appeared to be minimal. Expanding Tregs with activated donor B cells appeared to identify the most biologically relevant and donor-specific TCRbeta repertoire. Because the study included only a small number of patients, the results must be confirmed in larger populations and under other immunosuppression protocols.

This sequence uses TRBV10-3 and TRBJ1-1; a weak D assignment points to TRBD1 (6 bases agree). The clonotype was recovered from a human donor in good health. Input material: Tregs from blood. The sequenced DNA is TGTGCCATCAGTGGAGGGGGTAGTTTTGCCTATAACACTGAAGCTTTCTTT. This translates into CAISGGGSFAYNTEAFF.